The rows below give T cell receptor beta chains drawn from one sample of a study of T cells after yellow fever vaccination. Each CDR3 protein gets one entry after TCRdb re-called the 5' RACE reads with MiXCR. Altogether some 350,000 distinct CDR3 sequences are present, 3% to 4.5% being singletons, with the ten largest covering 20% to 25%. Material: PBMCs, obtained 5 days after the yellow fever booster vaccination. These receptors were taken from a man aged 18 to 35 who received the YFV17D yellow fever vaccine. Each CDR3 is given with its conserved first and last residue. D genes are given only for firm matches. Some rows have no size entry. The others give once, few or many, or a class for an expanded clone.

DNA: TGTGCCATCAGTGTAGGTCCCTCTGGGGCCAACGTCCTGACTTTC; CDR3: CAISVGPSGANVLTF; D: -; J: TRBJ2-6; V: TRBV10-3; size: many
DNA: TGTGCCAGCAACCCTCGGACAGGGGAACATGGCTACACCTTC; CDR3: CASNPRTGEHGYTF; D: TRBD1; J: TRBJ1-2; V: TRBV9; size: -
DNA: TGTGCCAGCAACGGGACTAGCGAGGAAGAGCAGTTCTTC; CDR3: CASNGTSEEEQFF; D: TRBD2; J: TRBJ2-1; V: TRBV12-3/TRBV12-4; size: -
DNA: TGTGCCAGCAGTGATACAGGGGGCTTCGAGCAGTACTTC; CDR3: CASSDTGGFEQYF; D: TRBD1; J: TRBJ2-7; V: TRBV2; size: -
DNA: TGCGCCAGCAGCTTGGGGGGGCGAGAGAACACTGAAGCTTTCTTT; CDR3: CASSLGGRENTEAFF; D: -; J: TRBJ1-1; V: TRBV5-1; size: few
DNA: TGTGCCACCAGTGACAATCAGCCCCAGCATTTT; CDR3: CATSDNQPQHF; D: -; J: TRBJ1-5; V: TRBV24-1; size: few
DNA: TGTGCCAGCAGTGAAGGGGTGGATTATGGCTACACCTTC; CDR3: CASSEGVDYGYTF; D: -; J: TRBJ1-2; V: TRBV2; size: many
DNA: TGTGCCAGCAGCCTAAGGGGTGGGGCCACAGATACGCAGTATTTT; CDR3: CASSLRGGATDTQYF; D: -; J: TRBJ2-3; V: TRBV9; size: many
DNA: TGCGCCAGCAGCCCGCCCCGACTAGCAGATACGCAGTATTTT; CDR3: CASSPPRLADTQYF; D: -; J: TRBJ2-3; V: TRBV5-1; size: -
DNA: TGTGCCAGCAGCTTATCCCCCCTCGGAGCAGCTCCTAGTGGGCGGGAGCTGTTTTTT; CDR3: CASSLSPLGAAPSGRELFF; D: -; J: TRBJ2-2; V: TRBV11-2; size: -
DNA: TGCAGTGCTAGGGACACTAGCACAGATACGCAGTATTTT; CDR3: CSARDTSTDTQYF; D: -; J: TRBJ2-3; V: TRBV20-1; size: many
DNA: TGTGCCAGCAGCGACCGAGGGAGCTCTGGAAACACCATATATTTT; CDR3: CASSDRGSSGNTIYF; D: -; J: TRBJ1-3; V: TRBV4-2; size: many
DNA: TGTGCCTGGAGTGGGGGTATCACTGAAGCTTTCTTT; CDR3: CAWSGGITEAFF; D: -; J: TRBJ1-1; V: TRBV30; size: -
DNA: TGTGCCAGCAGTGACTCTTGGGCGGGTACGCAGTATTTT; CDR3: CASSDSWAGTQYF; D: -; J: TRBJ2-3; V: TRBV6-4; size: -
DNA: TGTGCCAGCAGATCTGGAGGTGGCACCCCGAACACTGAAGCTTTCTTT; CDR3: CASRSGGGTPNTEAFF; D: -; J: TRBJ1-1; V: TRBV5-5; size: -
DNA: TGCGCCAGCAGCCCGAGGACCGACCAAACCGGGGAGCTGTTTTTT; CDR3: CASSPRTDQTGELFF; D: -; J: TRBJ2-2; V: TRBV4-1; size: -
DNA: TGTGCCAGCTCACCAGACAGATACACTGAAGCTTTCTTT; CDR3: CASSPDRYTEAFF; D: -; J: TRBJ1-1; V: TRBV18; size: many
DNA: TGCAGCGTTGATAAGTCTGGTCCCCCTGGCGGCTACACCTTC; CDR3: CSVDKSGPPGGYTF; D: -; J: TRBJ1-2; V: TRBV29-1; size: few
DNA: TGTGCCAGCAGCCCCCAGGGTTTGGGCGGGGGGGCCCCCTACGAGCAGTACTTC; CDR3: CASSPQGLGGGAPYEQYF; D: TRBD2; J: TRBJ2-7; V: TRBV7-2; size: many
DNA: TGTGCCAGCAGCCAAGTGTCAGGGCTTACCCAGCCCCAGCATTTT; CDR3: CASSQVSGLTQPQHF; D: -; J: TRBJ1-5; V: TRBV3-1; size: few
DNA: TGTGCCATCAGACAAGTTCTAAACTATGGCTACACCTTC; CDR3: CAIRQVLNYGYTF; D: -; J: TRBJ1-2; V: TRBV10-3; size: -
DNA: TGTGCCAGCAGTGCCAGGAGCGGGGGCCAAGAGACCCAGTACTTC; CDR3: CASSARSGGQETQYF; D: TRBD2; J: TRBJ2-5; V: TRBV6-1; size: -
DNA: TGTGCCAGCAGCGGATCGACTGGTGGCTATGGCTACACCTTC; CDR3: CASSGSTGGYGYTF; D: -; J: TRBJ1-2; V: TRBV7-2; size: -
DNA: TGTGCCAGCAGCTTAGTTTTAGACAATGAGCAGTTCTTC; CDR3: CASSLVLDNEQFF; D: -; J: TRBJ2-1; V: TRBV7-2; size: -
DNA: TGCGCCAGCGGGGTCGGGACGGCGAACACTGAAGCTTTCTTT; CDR3: CASGVGTANTEAFF; D: -; J: TRBJ1-1; V: TRBV10-2; size: many
DNA: TGTGCCAGCAGCTTGGTCGGGACAGGGGCAGAGACCCAGTACTTC; CDR3: CASSLVGTGAETQYF; D: TRBD1; J: TRBJ2-5; V: TRBV5-6; size: -
DNA: TGCGCCAGCAGCTTGGATGGGGGCGGCGGAGGGGCCAACGTCCTGACTTTC; CDR3: CASSLDGGGGGANVLTF; D: -; J: TRBJ2-6; V: TRBV5-1; size: -
DNA: TGTGCCAGCAGCCAAGAGGCAGGACCTAGCAATCAGCCCCAGCATTTT; CDR3: CASSQEAGPSNQPQHF; D: -; J: TRBJ1-5; V: TRBV4-2; size: few
DNA: TGTGCCAGCAGCTCCGACGTCCCCGTTGGCGACGAGCAGTACTTC; CDR3: CASSSDVPVGDEQYF; D: -; J: TRBJ2-7; V: TRBV7-8; size: few
DNA: TGTGCCATCAGTGAGGACAGGGAGGGCTACACCTTC; CDR3: CAISEDREGYTF; D: TRBD1; J: TRBJ1-2; V: TRBV10-3; size: few
DNA: TGCGCCAGCAGCCAAGAAGGGAGTTATGGCTACACCTTC; CDR3: CASSQEGSYGYTF; D: -; J: TRBJ1-2; V: TRBV4-3; size: -
DNA: TGTGCCACCACCACCGGGACACATAACACCGGGGAGCTGTTTTTT; CDR3: CATTTGTHNTGELFF; D: -; J: TRBJ2-2; V: TRBV6-2/TRBV6-3; size: many
DNA: TGCGCCAGCAGCCACGGACTAGCGGGGGTTGGTGGTGAGCAGTTCTTC; CDR3: CASSHGLAGVGGEQFF; D: TRBD2; J: TRBJ2-1; V: TRBV4-1; size: -
DNA: TGTGCCAGCAGCCAAGATTGGCGCTCCTACAATGAGCAGTTCTTC; CDR3: CASSQDWRSYNEQFF; D: -; J: TRBJ2-1; V: TRBV3-1; size: many
DNA: TGTGCCAGCAGCGATTCGGGACTAATCACAGATACGCAGTATTTT; CDR3: CASSDSGLITDTQYF; D: TRBD2; J: TRBJ2-3; V: TRBV9; size: few
DNA: TGTGCTAGTGGTTTGGTAAATGAGCAGTTCTTC; CDR3: CASGLVNEQFF; D: -; J: TRBJ2-1; V: TRBV12-5; size: -
DNA: TGCGCCAGCAGCCGAGGGTTGGGACCAGATCAGCCCCAGCATTTT; CDR3: CASSRGLGPDQPQHF; D: -; J: TRBJ1-5; V: TRBV5-1; size: -
DNA: TGTGCCAGCTCACCAATCGACAACACAGATACGCAGTATTTT; CDR3: CASSPIDNTDTQYF; D: -; J: TRBJ2-3; V: TRBV18; size: -
DNA: TGTGCCAGCAGCTACAACAGGGGGAATGAAGCTTTCTTT; CDR3: CASSYNRGNEAFF; D: TRBD1; J: TRBJ1-1; V: TRBV6-5; size: many